One sample yielded the 16 T cell receptor beta chains listed below, sequenced in a study of cytomegalovirus exposure and HLA in healthy donors. Primers included in the PCR were 60 Vbeta and 13 Jbeta primers. Only in-frame clones appear in the TCRdb table, and some are missing; sequencing was by immunoSEQ multiplex PCR. In all, the sample yields roughly 62,000 clones. The specimen sequenced was PBMCs. Source of these receptors: a male donor in good health and CMV-seronegative.

The chain recombines TRBV9 with TRBJ1-6, with 7 bases lining up with TRBD1. This CDR3 comprises 17 residues. J lost 9 bases, V lost 3 bases, and 15 bases had no gene match. The germline V gene has CDR1 SGDLS and CDR2 YYNGEE. CDR3 sequence: CASSAGGFRATSSPLHF. The CDR3 nucleotides are TGTGCCAGCAGCGCAGGGGGATTCCGGGCCACAAGTTCACCCCTCCACTTT.

The chain is built from TRBV5-1 and TRBJ1-4; perhaps TRBD1 as D (6 bases). The length of the CDR3 is 12 residues. Between the trimmed V and J ends, which lost 4 bases and 12 bases, there was a span of 13 bases. Germline assignment: CDR1 SGHRS and CDR2 YFSETQ. The CDR3 sequence is CASSPNRDELFF. In nucleotides, the CDR3 is TGCGCCAGCAGCCCGAACAGGGATGAACTGTTTTTT. Complete variable domain (other parts from reference TRBV5-1 and TRBJ1-4): KAGVTQTPRYLIKTRGQQVTLSCSPISGHRSVSWYQQTPGQGLQFLFEYFSETQRNKGNFPGRFSGRQFSNSRSEMNVSTLELGDSALYLCASSPNRDELFFGSGTQLSVL.

The rearrangement joins TRBV18 to TRBJ2-1, with TRBD2 matching over 10 bases. Germline assignment: CDR1 KGHSH and CDR2 LQKENI. The CDR3 runs 16 residues. J was trimmed by 4 bases and V by 2 bases; bases with no gene match: 5. The CDR3: CASSPGRTSGYNEQFF. In nucleotides, the CDR3 is TGTGCCAGCTCACCAGGGCGGACTAGCGGTTACAATGAGCAGTTCTTC. The full variable domain, with the rest looked up from reference TRBV18 and TRBJ2-1, is NAGVMQNPRHLVRRRGQEARLRCSPMKGHSHVYWYRQLPEEGLKFMVYLQKENIIDESGMPKERFSAEFPKEGPSILRIQQVVRGDSAAYFCASSPGRTSGYNEQFFGPGTRLTVL.

The chain couples TRBV30 to TRBJ1-5; no reliable D call. CDR1 and CDR2 from the germline V gene are GTSNPN and SVGIG (reference sequence). This CDR3 spans 16 amino acids. With 0 bases removed from V and 4 bases from J, the gap between germline ends came to 16 bases. Written as DNA, the CDR3 is TGTGCCTGGAGTGTACCGGGAAGGGCCGGGAATCAGCCCCAGCATTTT. Its protein product is CAWSVPGRAGNQPQHF.

This chain links TRBV11-3 with TRBJ1-2; weak D call: TRBD1 (5 bases). Germline CDR1 reads SGHNT; CDR2 reads YENEEA. V was clipped by 7 bases and J by 0 bases, with 15 bases between them. The CDR3 runs to 15 residues. The DNA of the CDR3 is TGTGCCAGCAAACCACCTACGGGGGCTAACTATGGCTACACCTTC. Its translation: CASKPPTGANYGYTF.

The CDR3 DNA reads TGCGCCAGCAGCCTTTCGCGGGGCAATCAGCCCCAGCATTTT. Its protein product is CASSLSRGNQPQHF. V is TRBV4-3 and J is TRBJ1-5; unclear D gene. Germline-derived CDR1 and CDR2 are LGHNA and YSLEER. V was shortened by 4 bases and J by 2 bases, with 9 bases between the two germline ends. There are 14 residues in the CDR3.

CDR3 in DNA: TGTGCCAGCAGTTTAATTGGGCGTTCTCCCTACGAGCAGTACTTC. It yields the protein CASSLIGRSPYEQYF. The chain links TRBV28 to TRBJ2-7; D call uncertain. The CDR3 spans 15 residues. Germline CDR1 MDHEN, CDR2 SYDVKM. The germline V and J ends were trimmed by 2 bases and 2 bases, with 13 bases remaining between them.

This rearrangement joins TRBV6-5 to TRBJ1-2; 8 bases agree with TRBD1. Trimming cost V 8 bases and J 3 bases; bases outside gene matches: 5. The CDR3 totals 13 residues. Germline CDR1 reads MNHEY; CDR2 reads SVGAGI. CDR3 loop: CASPPGQDYGYTF. The CDR3 DNA sequence: TGTGCCAGCCCTCCGGGACAGGACTATGGCTACACCTTC.

J is TRBJ2-3 and V is TRBV10-1; D is perhaps TRBD1 (5 bases). The V gene's germline CDR1 is WNHNN and CDR2 SYGVQD (reference sequence). Trimming removed 3 bases from V and 2 bases from J, with 9 bases in between. This CDR3 contains 14 residues. CDR3 region: CASSDSTDTDTQYF. Here the CDR3 DNA reads TGCGCCAGCAGTGACTCGACAGACACAGATACGCAGTATTTT.

The chain links TRBV27 to TRBJ2-5; 14 nucleotides agree with TRBD2. The J call may be incorrect, as the DNA end agrees better with TRBJ2-7. The germline V gene has CDR1 MNHEY and CDR2 SMNVEV (reference sequence). The CDR3 contains 15 residues. The CDR3 nucleotides read TGTGCCAGCAGCCCAACCGGACTAGCGGGGGGCGAGCAGTACTTC. Translation: CASSPTGLAGGEQYF.

The chain has TRBV12-2 and TRBJ1-1; TRBD1 reflects the table's D call only, with no check against the DNA. TRBV12-2 is flagged as a pseudogene. This CDR3 is built from 19 residues. This CDR3 reads CASRSRGSGMTGEDTEAFF. CDR3 nucleotide sequence: TGTGCAAGTCGCTCCCGGGGATCGGGGATGACAGGGGAGGACACTGAAGCTTTCTTT.

This sequence joins TRBV11-2 and TRBJ2-1; unclear D gene. CDR1 is SGHAT, CDR2 FQNNGV, per germline. CDR3 length equals 11 residues. V was clipped by 4 bases and J by 7 bases, with 5 bases between them. The CDR3 coding sequence is TGTGCCAGCAGCTCCATTAATGAGCAGTTCTTC. Protein sequence: CASSSINEQFF.

The CDR3 bases are TGCGCCAGCAGCTTTGACCATGGACAGGGCTATGGCTACACCTTC. Translating gives CASSFDHGQGYGYTF. V and J are TRBV5-1 and TRBJ1-2; 8 bases match TRBD1. There are 15 residues in the CDR3. The V gene's germline CDR1 is SGHRS and CDR2 YFSETQ. After removal of 2 bases from V and 4 bases from J, the junction contained 7 bases not matched to a gene.

CDR3 region: CASSAGGLAGGGDTQYF. The CDR3 DNA follows: TGTGCCAGCAGCGCCGGAGGACTAGCGGGAGGTGGGGATACGCAGTATTTT. V and J are TRBV5-4 and TRBJ2-3; 14 bases agree with TRBD2. Germline lookup yields CDR1 SGHNT and CDR2 YYREEE (reference sequence). Germline trimming cut 4 bases from V and 6 bases from J; bases unmatched to any gene: 10. The CDR3 has 17 amino acids.

This rearrangement joins TRBV9 to TRBJ2-5, with a tentative D call TRBD2 (5 bases). The CDR3 contains 14 residues. The ends were cut back, 0 bases at V and 3 bases at J, with 9 bases in the middle. CDR1 and CDR2 (germline): SGDLS, YYNGEE. As DNA, the CDR3 is TGTGCCAGCAGCGTAGGGAGGATTGAAGAGACCCAGTACTTC. It yields the protein CASSVGRIEETQYF.

The V gene is TRBV6-5, the J gene TRBJ2-4; the match to TRBD1 covers 9 bases. The junction had 6 bases not matched to a gene; V was cut back by 5 bases and J by 7 bases. CDR3 size: 14 residues. Germline CDR1 reads MNHEY; CDR2 reads SVGAGI. CDR3 sequence reads: CASSVPGQGNIQYF. CDR3 DNA sequence: TGTGCCAGCAGTGTGCCGGGACAGGGCAACATTCAGTACTTC.